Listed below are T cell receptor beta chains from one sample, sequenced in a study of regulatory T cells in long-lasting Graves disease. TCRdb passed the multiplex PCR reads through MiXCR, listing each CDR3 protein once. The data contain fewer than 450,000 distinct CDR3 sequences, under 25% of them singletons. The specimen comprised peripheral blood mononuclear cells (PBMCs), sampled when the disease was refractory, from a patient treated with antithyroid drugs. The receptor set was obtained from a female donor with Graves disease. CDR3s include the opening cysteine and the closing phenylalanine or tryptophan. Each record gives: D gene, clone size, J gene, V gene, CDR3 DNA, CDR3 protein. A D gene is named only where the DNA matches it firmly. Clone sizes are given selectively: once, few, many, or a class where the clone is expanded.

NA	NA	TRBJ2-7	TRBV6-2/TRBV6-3	TGTGCCAGCAGCCAGGGGTTCTGGAACGAGCAGTACTTC	CASSQGFWNEQYF
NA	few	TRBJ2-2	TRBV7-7	TGTGCTAGCAGCCTAGATGAAACCGGGGAGCTGTTTTTT	CASSLDETGELFF
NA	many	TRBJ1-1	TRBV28	TGTGCCAGCAATCCCTTGAGGGAGGGGGGAACTGAAGCTTTCTTT	CASNPLREGGTEAFF
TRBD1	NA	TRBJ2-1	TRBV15	TGTGCCACCAGCAGAGGAGCCGGGACAGGGACGAACAATGAGCAGTTCTTC	CATSRGAGTGTNNEQFF
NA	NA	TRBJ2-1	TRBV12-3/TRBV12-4	TGTGCCAGCAGTCCTTTGTATGAGCAGTTCTTC	CASSPLYEQFF
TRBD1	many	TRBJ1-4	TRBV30	TGTGCCTGGACAGGGGGCAGAGGTGAAAAACTGTTTTTT	CAWTGGRGEKLFF
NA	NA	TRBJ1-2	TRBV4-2	TGTGCCAGCAGCCAAGAAACTCTTCTGGGTAGTTATGGCTACACCTTC	CASSQETLLGSYGYTF
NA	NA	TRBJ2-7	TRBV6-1	TGTGCCAGCGAACTCACAGGTATTGGCGAGCAGTACTTC	CASELTGIGEQYF
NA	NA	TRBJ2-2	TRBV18	TGTGCCAGCTCACCAGAAGTAGAGGTCGGGGAGCTGTTTTTT	CASSPEVEVGELFF
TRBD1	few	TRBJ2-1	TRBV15	TGTGCCACCAGCAGAAGGACAGGGATTGAAGGTGAGCAGTTCTTC	CATSRRTGIEGEQFF
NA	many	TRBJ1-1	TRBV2	TGTGCCAGCAGGTACATTTCTGCTGAAGCTTTCTTT	CASRYISAEAFF
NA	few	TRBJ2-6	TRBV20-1	TGCAGTGCTAGAGATAGCAGAGCTGGGGCCAACGTCCTGACTTTC	CSARDSRAGANVLTF
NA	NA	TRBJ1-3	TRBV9	TGTGCCAGCAGCACACAAAGCTCTGGAAACACCATATATTTT	CASSTQSSGNTIYF
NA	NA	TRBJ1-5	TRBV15	TGTGCCACCAGTAATGGGCGGAATCAGCCCCAGCATTTT	CATSNGRNQPQHF
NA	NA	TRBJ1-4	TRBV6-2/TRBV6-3	TGTGCCAGCAGTTACGACCGAATCTCTACTAATGAAAAACTGTTTTTT	CASSYDRISTNEKLFF
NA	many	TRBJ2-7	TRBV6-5	TGTGCCAGCAGTTCGGACGCAACCTACGAGCAGTACTTC	CASSSDATYEQYF
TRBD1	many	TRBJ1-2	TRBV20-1	TGCAGTGCTAGAGATCCAGGGGGCAATGGCTACACCTTC	CSARDPGGNGYTF
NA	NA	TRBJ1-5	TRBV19	TGTGCCAGTAGTGAGTGGGTGGGGGATAGCAATCAGCCCCAGCATTTT	CASSEWVGDSNQPQHF
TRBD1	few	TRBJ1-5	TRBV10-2	TGCGCCAGCAGTGAGCCGGGACAGGGGGATTATAGCAATCAGCCCCAGCATTTT	CASSEPGQGDYSNQPQHF
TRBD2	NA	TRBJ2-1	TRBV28	TGTGCCAGCAGTTTTGGCGGGAGAAAATATGAGCAGTTCTTC	CASSFGGRKYEQFF
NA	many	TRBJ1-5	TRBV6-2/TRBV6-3	TGTGCCAGCAGTTACTCCGTTCCGGGCTATAGCAATCAGCCCCAGCATTTT	CASSYSVPGYSNQPQHF
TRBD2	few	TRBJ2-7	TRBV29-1	TGCAGCGTTGACTACGGGGGGGGATACGAGCAGTACTTC	CSVDYGGGYEQYF
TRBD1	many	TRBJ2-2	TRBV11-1	TGTGCCAGCAGCTCCGGGACAGAGTACCCCGGGGAGCTGTTTTTT	CASSSGTEYPGELFF
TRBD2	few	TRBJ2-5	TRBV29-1	TGCAGCGTTGGGTTGCGTCTGAGAGGGAGGGAAGAGACCCAGTACTTC	CSVGLRLRGREETQYF
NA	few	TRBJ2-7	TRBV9	TGTGCCAGCAGCGGGACAGATACCTACGAGCAGTACTTC	CASSGTDTYEQYF
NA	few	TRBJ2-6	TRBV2	TGTGCCAGCAGTGTTGGGGGCGGTGGGGCCAACGTCCTGACTTTC	CASSVGGGGANVLTF
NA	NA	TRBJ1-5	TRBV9	TGTGCCAGCAGCCCCGACGCGGGGGGACAGCCCCAGCATTTT	CASSPDAGGQPQHF
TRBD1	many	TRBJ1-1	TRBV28	TGTGCCAGCAGTAGGATCAAGACAGGGACAAGGAACACTGAAGCTTTCTTT	CASSRIKTGTRNTEAFF
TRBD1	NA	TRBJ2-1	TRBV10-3	TGTGCCATCAGACAGGGGGCCTACAATGAGCAGTTCTTC	CAIRQGAYNEQFF
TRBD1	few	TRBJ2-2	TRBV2	TGTGCCAGCAACTTACAGGGGCCCGGGGAGCTGTTTTTT	CASNLQGPGELFF
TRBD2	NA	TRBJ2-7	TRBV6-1	TGTGCCAGCCTCCCGGGGGCTAGCGGGAGGTACGAGCAGTACTTC	CASLPGASGRYEQYF
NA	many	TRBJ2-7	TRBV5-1	TGCGCCAGCAGGCGGGACGCATCCTACGAGCAGTACTTC	CASRRDASYEQYF
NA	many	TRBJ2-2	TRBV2	TGTGCCAGCAGTGGACGGGCTGCGAACACCGGGGAGCTGTTTTTT	CASSGRAANTGELFF
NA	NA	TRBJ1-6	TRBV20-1	TGCAGTGCTAGTACAGCGATCTCCTATAATTCACCCCTCCACTTT	CSASTAISYNSPLHF
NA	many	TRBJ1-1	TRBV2	TGTGCCAGCAGTGAAGGAGGTGAAGCTTTCTTT	CASSEGGEAFF
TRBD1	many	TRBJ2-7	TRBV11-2	TGTGCCAGCAGCTTAGTCGGTTGGGGACAGTCATACGAGCAGTACTTC	CASSLVGWGQSYEQYF
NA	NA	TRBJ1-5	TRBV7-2	TGTGCCAGCAGCCTGAATCAACTTCCTAATCAGCCCCAGCATTTT	CASSLNQLPNQPQHF
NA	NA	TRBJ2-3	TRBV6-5	TGTGCCAGCAGTTACGCTTTGGACAGAGAGTACACAGATACGCAGTATTTT	CASSYALDREYTDTQYF
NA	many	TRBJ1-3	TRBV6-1	TGTGCCAGCAGTAGTCACAGACTAGGAAACACCATATATTTT	CASSSHRLGNTIYF
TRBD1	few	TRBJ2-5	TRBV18	TGTGCCAGCTCACCACCGACAGGGGTTGAGACCCAGTACTTC	CASSPPTGVETQYF
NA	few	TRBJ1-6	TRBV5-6	TGTGCCAGCAGCTTGCCCTATAATTCACCCCTCCACTTT	CASSLPYNSPLHF
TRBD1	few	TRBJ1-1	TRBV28	TGTGCCACCTCGACAGGGAGGTTCACTGAAGCTTTCTTT	CATSTGRFTEAFF
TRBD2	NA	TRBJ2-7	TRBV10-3	TGTGCCATCAAACCGGGACTAGCTAGCTCCTACGAGCAGTACTTC	CAIKPGLASSYEQYF
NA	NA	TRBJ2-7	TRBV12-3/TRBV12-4	TGTGCCAGCAGTTCTTTAGGGGGGGTCTACGAGCAGTACTTC	CASSSLGGVYEQYF
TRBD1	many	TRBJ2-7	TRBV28	TGTGCCAGCACAGGAGCGGCAGGGGGTACCGAGCAGTACTTC	CASTGAAGGTEQYF
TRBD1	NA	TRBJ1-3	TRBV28	TGTGCCAGCAGTGTCCCACAGGGGGTCGGAAACACCATATATTTT	CASSVPQGVGNTIYF
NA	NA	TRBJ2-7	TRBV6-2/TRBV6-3	TGTGCCAGCAGTTACGCCGGACTGACCTCCTACGAGCAGTACTTC	CASSYAGLTSYEQYF
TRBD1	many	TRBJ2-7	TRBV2	TGTGCCAGCAGTGAGTGGACAGGGGAAACCTACGAGCAGTACTTC	CASSEWTGETYEQYF
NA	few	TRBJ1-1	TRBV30	TGTGCCTGGAGTCCTACAAGTTATCCTGGGGAGTTCATGAACACTGAAGCTTTCTTT	CAWSPTSYPGEFMNTEAFF